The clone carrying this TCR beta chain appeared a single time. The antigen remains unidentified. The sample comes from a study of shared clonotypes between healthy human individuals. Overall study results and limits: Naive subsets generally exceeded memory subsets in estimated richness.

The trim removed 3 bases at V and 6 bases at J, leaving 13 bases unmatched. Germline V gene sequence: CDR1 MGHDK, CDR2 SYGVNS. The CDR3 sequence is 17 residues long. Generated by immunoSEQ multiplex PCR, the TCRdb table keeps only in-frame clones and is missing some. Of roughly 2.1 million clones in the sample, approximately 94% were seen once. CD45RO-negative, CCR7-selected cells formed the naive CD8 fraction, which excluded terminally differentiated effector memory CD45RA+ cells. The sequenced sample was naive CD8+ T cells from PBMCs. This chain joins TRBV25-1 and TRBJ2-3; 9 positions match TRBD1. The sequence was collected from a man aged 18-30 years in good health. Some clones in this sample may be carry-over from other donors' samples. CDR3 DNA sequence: TGTGCCAGCAGTGAGATAGTCCGGGACAGGGTTTCGGATACGCAGTATTTT. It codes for CASSEIVRDRVSDTQYF.